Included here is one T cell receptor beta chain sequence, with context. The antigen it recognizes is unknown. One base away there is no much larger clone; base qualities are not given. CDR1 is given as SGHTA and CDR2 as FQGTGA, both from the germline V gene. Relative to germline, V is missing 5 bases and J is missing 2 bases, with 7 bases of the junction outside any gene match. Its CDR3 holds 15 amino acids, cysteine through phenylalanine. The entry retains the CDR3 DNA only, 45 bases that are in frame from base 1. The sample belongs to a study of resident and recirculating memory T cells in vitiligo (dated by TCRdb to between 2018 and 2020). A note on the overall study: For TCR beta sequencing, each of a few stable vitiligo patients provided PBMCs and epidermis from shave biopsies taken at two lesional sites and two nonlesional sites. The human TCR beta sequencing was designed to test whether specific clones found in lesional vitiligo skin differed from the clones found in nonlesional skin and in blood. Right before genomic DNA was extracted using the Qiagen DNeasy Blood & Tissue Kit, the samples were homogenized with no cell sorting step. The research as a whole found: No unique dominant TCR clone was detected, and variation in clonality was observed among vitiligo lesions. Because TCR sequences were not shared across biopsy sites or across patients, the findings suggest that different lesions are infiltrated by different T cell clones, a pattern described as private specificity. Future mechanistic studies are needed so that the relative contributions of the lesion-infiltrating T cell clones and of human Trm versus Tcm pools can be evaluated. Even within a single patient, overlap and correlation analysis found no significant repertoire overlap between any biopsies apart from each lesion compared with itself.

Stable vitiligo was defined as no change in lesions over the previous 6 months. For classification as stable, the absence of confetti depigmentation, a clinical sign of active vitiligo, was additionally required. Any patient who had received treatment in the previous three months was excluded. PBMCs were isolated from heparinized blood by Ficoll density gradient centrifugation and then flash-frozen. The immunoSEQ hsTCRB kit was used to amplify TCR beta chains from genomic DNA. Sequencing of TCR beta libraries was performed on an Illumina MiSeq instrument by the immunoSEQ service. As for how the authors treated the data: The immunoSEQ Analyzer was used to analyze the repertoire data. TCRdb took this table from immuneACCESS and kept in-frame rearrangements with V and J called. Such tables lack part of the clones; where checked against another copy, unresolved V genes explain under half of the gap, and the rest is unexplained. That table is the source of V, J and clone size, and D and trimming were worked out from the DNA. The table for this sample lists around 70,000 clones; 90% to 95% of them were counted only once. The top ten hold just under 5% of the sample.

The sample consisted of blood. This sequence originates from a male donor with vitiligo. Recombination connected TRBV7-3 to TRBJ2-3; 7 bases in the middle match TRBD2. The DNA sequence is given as TGTGCCAGCAGCGCCTTAGCGGGCCTCACAGATACGCAGTATTTT. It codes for CASSALAGLTDTQYF. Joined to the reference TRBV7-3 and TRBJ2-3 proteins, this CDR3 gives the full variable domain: GAGVSQTPSNKVTEKGKYVELRCDPISGHTALYWYRQSLGQGPEFLIYFQGTGAADDSGLPNDRFFAVRPEGSVSTLKIQRTERGDSAVYLCASSALAGLTDTQYFGPGTRLTVL.